A single sample is the source of the 21 T cell receptor beta chains below, sequenced in a study of cytomegalovirus exposure and HLA in healthy donors. The PCR ran on 60 Vbeta and 13 Jbeta primers. TCRdb keeps only in-frame clones here, not all; method: immunoSEQ multiplex PCR. Of about 190,000 clones in the sample, roughly 80% were seen once. The sequenced sample was PBMCs. Receptor source: a woman in her 30s in good health and CMV-seropositive.

The rearrangement uses TRBV28 and TRBJ2-3; 7 bases line up with TRBD1. Germline-derived CDR1 and CDR2 are MDHEN and SYDVKM. The CDR3 runs 16 residues. The J segment lost 0 bases and the V segment lost 4 bases, leaving 7 bases of the junction unmatched. DNA for the CDR3: TGTGCCAGCAGTTATACCACAGGGGCCAGCACAGATACGCAGTATTTT. It codes for CASSYTTGASTDTQYF.

In its sample, this clone was seen a few times. The CDR3 DNA reads TGTGCCAGCAGTCGGACTAGCGGGAGGGTCACTGTTCGTAATGAGCAGTTCTTC. Its translation: CASSRTSGRVTVRNEQFF. The chain couples TRBV28 to TRBJ2-1; the match to TRBD2 covers 15 bases. The CDR3 extends over 18 amino acids. The trim removed 5 bases at V and 7 bases at J, leaving 12 bases unmatched. CDR1 MDHEN and CDR2 SYDVKM come from the germline V gene.

The J gene is TRBJ2-7, the V gene TRBV5-1; 11 bases agree with TRBD2. CDR1 SGHRS and CDR2 YFSETQ come from the germline V gene. The CDR3 length is 17 residues. V lost 4 bases to trimming and J lost 2 bases; unmatched junction nucleotides: 11. Written as DNA, the CDR3 is TGCGCCAGCAGCCCCGACCCTTTAGCGGGAGGGGCCTACGAGCAGTACTTC. Its translation is CASSPDPLAGGAYEQYF. Drawing the rest from reference TRBV5-1 and TRBJ2-7, the complete variable domain is KAGVTQTPRYLIKTRGQQVTLSCSPISGHRSVSWYQQTPGQGLQFLFEYFSETQRNKGNFPGRFSGRQFSNSRSEMNVSTLELGDSALYLCASSPDPLAGGAYEQYFGPGTRLTVT.

The chain combines TRBV6-4 with TRBJ2-1; TRBD2 matches 8 bases. Germline values: CDR1 MRHNA, CDR2 SNTAGT. This CDR3 comprises 17 residues. V lost 4 bases to trimming and J lost 4 bases; unmatched junction nucleotides: 12. CDR3 sequence: CASSGSPSGSAYNEQFF. The CDR3 coding sequence is TGTGCCAGCAGTGGATCCCCTAGCGGGTCAGCTTACAATGAGCAGTTCTTC.

V and J are TRBV28 and TRBJ1-3; a weak D match, TRBD1 (5 bases). Trimming took 6 bases from V and 3 from J, leaving 12 bases between them. Germline CDR1 and CDR2: MDHEN and SYDVKM. The CDR3 covers 14 residues. CDR3 nucleotide sequence: TGTGCCAGCAGCCTTGACAGCCATGGAAACACCATATATTTT. Translated, it gives CASSLDSHGNTIYF.

This chain links TRBV6-6 with TRBJ2-2; no clear D gene. Between the trimmed V and J ends, which lost 5 bases and 3 bases, there was a span of 7 bases. The germline CDR1 and CDR2 sequences are MNHNY and SVGAGI (reference sequence). The CDR3 contains 13 residues. As DNA, the CDR3 is TGTGCCAGCAGTGACACTTACACCGGGGAGCTGTTTTTT. Protein product: CASSDTYTGELFF.

This clone was observed a handful of times. This chain connects TRBV6-5 to TRBJ1-1; D gene ambiguous. From germline, CDR1 is MNHEY and CDR2 SVGAGI. Trimming stripped 11 bases from V and 3 bases from J, with 19 bases between. The CDR3 covers 14 residues. The CDR3 sequence: CAARPEGADTEAFF. For the CDR3, the DNA is TGTGCCGCTAGGCCTGAGGGAGCGGACACTGAAGCTTTCTTT.

The chain couples TRBV6-1 to TRBJ2-7, with 7 nucleotides matching TRBD1. Germline CDR1 reads MNHNS; CDR2 reads SASEGT. There are 15 residues in the CDR3. V was clipped by 4 bases and J by 5 bases; unmatched bases: 11. DNA of the CDR3: TGTGCCAGCAGTGCCCGGGACAGCACGACCAACGAGCAGTACTTC. It is translated as CASSARDSTTNEQYF.

The chain uses TRBV10-3 and TRBJ2-7; the D gene is possibly TRBD2 (6 bases). Trimming removed 2 bases from V and 4 bases from J, with 15 bases in between. Germline V CDR1 and CDR2: ENHRY, SYGVKD. The CDR3 totals 15 residues. The CDR3 is CAISEGGGKKYEQYF. The DNA of the CDR3 is TGTGCCATCAGTGAGGGTGGGGGGAAAAAATACGAGCAGTACTTC.

The chain links TRBV19 to TRBJ2-2, with TRBD2 matching over 11 bases. CDR1 and CDR2 from the germline V gene are LNHDA and SQIVND (reference sequence). The CDR3 is 20 amino acids. With 1 base clipped from V and 4 bases from J, the junction kept 14 bases outside the gene matches. CDR3 in DNA: TGTGCCAGTAGTATAGGTCTAGCGGGAGGCCCATACGGGGCCACCGGGGAGCTGTTTTTT. Protein sequence: CASSIGLAGGPYGATGELFF.

The rearrangement joins TRBV2 to TRBJ1-5, with 9 bases matching TRBD1. The trim removed 4 bases at V and 6 bases at J, leaving 4 bases unmatched. CDR1 and CDR2 from the germline V gene are SNHLY and FYNNEI. CDR3 size: 14 residues. As DNA, the CDR3 is TGTGCCAGCAGTGCACAGGGGGCGGTTCAGCCCCAGCATTTT. It is translated as CASSAQGAVQPQHF. The full variable domain, completed using reference TRBV2 and TRBJ1-5, is EPEVTQTPSHQVTQMGQEVILRCVPISNHLYFYWYRQILGQKVEFLVSFYNNEISEKSEIFDDQFSVERPDGSNFTLKIRSTKLEDSAMYFCASSAQGAVQPQHFGDGTRLSIL.

This chain uses TRBV28 with TRBJ2-7, with TRBD2 matching 12 bases. Germline loops: CDR1 MDHEN, CDR2 SYDVKM. The V segment lost 5 bases and the J segment 3 bases; nucleotides outside the gene matches: 17. The CDR3 contains 19 residues. The CDR3 loop reads CASSLPPPMASGRGYEQYF. The CDR3 coding sequence is TGTGCCAGCAGTCTCCCCCCCCCGATGGCTAGCGGGAGGGGCTACGAGCAGTACTTC.

The V and J genes are TRBV12-2 and TRBJ2-3; the table calls TRBD2, which could not be checked here. TRBV12-2 is annotated as a pseudogene. The CDR3 length is 15 residues. CDR3 residues: CASRLGGRAPDTQYF. The CDR3 bases are TGTGCAAGTCGCTTGGGTGGGAGGGCCCCAGATACGCAGTATTTT.

The chain recombines TRBV7-6 with TRBJ1-2; D perhaps matches TRBD1 (5 bases). Trimming took off 1 base at V and 0 bases at J, with 12 bases between the two ends. The CDR3 runs 16 residues. CDR1 and CDR2 from the germline V gene are SGHVS and FNYEAQ. CDR3 sequence (DNA): TGTGCCAGCAGCTTAGGGACCAGGGCCGCTAACTATGGCTACACCTTC. Translation: CASSLGTRAANYGYTF.

The gene calls are TRBV28 and TRBJ2-7, with TRBD1 matching 9 bases. The CDR3 is 14 amino acids. V lost 6 bases and J lost 4; bases outside the gene matches: 7. The germline gives CDR1 MDHEN, CDR2 SYDVKM. The CDR3 coding sequence is TGTGCCAGCAGCAGAACGGGACAGGGTTACGAGCAGTACTTC. This sequence encodes CASSRTGQGYEQYF.

The chain combines TRBV7-8 with TRBJ2-7; TRBD1 matches 10 bases. The CDR3 has 13 amino acids. The V and J ends lost 5 bases and 5 bases, in that order; junction bases with no gene match: 3. Looked up from germline, CDR1 is SGHVS and CDR2 is FQNEAQ. CDR3 region: CASSRDRGDEQYF. DNA of the CDR3: TGTGCCAGCAGCCGGGACAGGGGCGACGAGCAGTACTTC.

The chain recombines TRBV6-6 with TRBJ1-1; 7 positions agree with TRBD1. Per the germline V gene, CDR1 is MNHNY and CDR2 is SVGAGI (reference sequence). The trim removed 9 bases at V and 4 bases at J, leaving 14 bases unmatched. This CDR3 contains 15 residues. The CDR3 loop reads CASFTGEYEITEAFF. DNA of the CDR3: TGTGCCAGTTTCACAGGGGAATATGAAATCACTGAAGCTTTCTTT.

The chain joins TRBV28 to TRBJ2-2; 9 bases are shared with TRBD2. Trimming cost V 3 bases and J 4 bases; bases outside gene matches: 9. CDR3 length: 17 residues. CDR1 is MDHEN, CDR2 SYDVKM, per germline. The CDR3 sequence is CASSLPTSGYGTGELFF. The CDR3 DNA reads TGTGCCAGCAGTTTGCCCACTAGCGGGTACGGCACCGGGGAGCTGTTTTTT.

The chain has TRBV7-2 and TRBJ2-3; 9 bases align to TRBD1. Looked up from germline, CDR1 is SGHTA and CDR2 is FQGNSA. The length of the CDR3 is 16 residues. V lost 3 bases to trimming and J lost 0 bases; unmatched junction nucleotides: 4. CDR3: CASSFGQGTSTDTQYF. The CDR3 nucleotides are TGTGCCAGCAGCTTCGGACAGGGGACTAGCACAGATACGCAGTATTTT.

V and J are TRBV19 and TRBJ1-2, with D possibly TRBD1 on 5 matching bases. This CDR3 region has 13 residues. Trimming shortened V by 7 bases and J by 8 bases, and 17 bases separated the two germline ends. Germline V gene lookup returns CDR1 LNHDA and CDR2 SQIVND (reference sequence). In DNA form, the CDR3 reads TGTGCCAGTACTCAGGGACTCCCCCGAGGCTACACCTTC. It codes for CASTQGLPRGYTF.

This chain connects TRBV4-2 to TRBJ2-5; 7 positions agree with TRBD2. The germline gives CDR1 LGHNA, CDR2 YNFKEQ. J lost 2 bases, V lost 1 base, and 7 bases had no gene match. The CDR3 sequence is 16 residues long. The CDR3, as DNA: TGTGCCAGCAGCCAAGGAGGGAGGGCGGGTCAAGAGACCCAGTACTTC. As protein: CASSQGGRAGQETQYF.